This TCR beta chain was recorded in a study of siplizumab effects on memory and regulatory T cells. Clones were sequenced by immunoSEQ multiplex PCR, and TCRdb holds only the in-frame ones, with some missing. The data contain about 85,000 clones, 95% of them singletons. A single count supports this clone. Its antigen is currently unknown. Whole-study results and caveats: Tregs proliferating in siplizumab cultures lacked confirmation of their suppressive function. Siplizumab produced a significant drop in alloreactive sequences attributable to unstimulated CD4+ memory cells. No assignable naive or memory phenotype existed for roughly 75-97% of proliferating CD4+ or CD8+ clones.

The CDR3 is 17 residues long. The germline CDR1 and CDR2 sequences are PRHDT and FYEKMQ (reference sequence). V was clipped by 2 bases and J by 2 bases; unmatched bases: 10. This clonotype originated in a human donor in good health. Sequenced material: CD8+ T cells sorted from blood. The V call is TRBV13, the J call TRBJ2-7, with 9 nucleotides matching TRBD2. The CDR3 reads CASSLNRGTSRAYEQYF. Written as DNA, the CDR3 is TGTGCCAGCAGCTTAAATCGGGGGACTAGCCGGGCCTACGAGCAGTACTTC.